This T cell receptor beta chain came from a study of Ad26.COV2.S vaccination and SARS-CoV-2 variants. Generated by immunoSEQ multiplex PCR, the TCRdb table keeps only in-frame clones and is missing some. Among around 350,000 clones, about 90% were seen once, and the ten largest hold roughly 3.9%. Study observations and caveats: Vaccine and placebo recipients had similar non-spike TCR breadth. Participants in the vaccine arm had higher spike-specific TCR breadth; placebo recipients had lower.

Details on this clone: Its antigen is unidentified.

The germline CDR1 and CDR2 sequences are SQVTM and ANQGSEA. This CDR3 is 12 amino acids long. Trimming shortened V by 4 bases and J by 6 bases, and 10 bases separated the two germline ends. The sample was peripheral blood, taken after recovery from COVID-19. This TCR derives from a human donor who had recovered from COVID-19. This sequence joins TRBV29-1 and TRBJ1-5; D gene uncertain. CDR3 protein: CSVGGIGQPQHF. CDR3 DNA: TGCAGCGTTGGGGGTATAGGTCAGCCCCAGCATTTT.